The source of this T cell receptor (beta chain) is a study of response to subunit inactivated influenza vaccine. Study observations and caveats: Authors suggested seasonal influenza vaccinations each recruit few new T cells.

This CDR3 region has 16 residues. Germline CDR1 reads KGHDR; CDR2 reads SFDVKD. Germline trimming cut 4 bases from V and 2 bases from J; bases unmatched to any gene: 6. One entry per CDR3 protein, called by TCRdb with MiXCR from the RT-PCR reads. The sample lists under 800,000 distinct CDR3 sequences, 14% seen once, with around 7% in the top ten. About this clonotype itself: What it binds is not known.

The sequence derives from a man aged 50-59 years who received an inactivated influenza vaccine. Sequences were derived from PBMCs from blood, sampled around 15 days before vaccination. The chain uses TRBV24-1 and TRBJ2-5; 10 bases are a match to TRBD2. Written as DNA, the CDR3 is TGTGCCACCAGTGAACAAGGGACTAGCGCACAAGAGACCCAGTACTTC. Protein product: CATSEQGTSAQETQYF.